Presented here are 8 T cell receptor beta chains from one specimen sequenced in a study of cytomegalovirus exposure and HLA in healthy donors. Both 60 Vbeta primers and 13 Jbeta primers went into the PCR. Libraries were prepared by immunoSEQ multiplex PCR; TCRdb keeps only in-frame clonotypes and omits some of them. The table lists about 190,000 clones, about 80% of them singletons. Sequencing was done on a sample of PBMCs. The receptors here all came from a boy aged 5-17 years in good health and CMV-seronegative.

The genes are TRBV6-1 and TRBJ1-5; TRBD1 might be the D (5 bases). The CDR3 length is 13 residues. CDR1 is MNHNS and CDR2 is SASEGT in the germline V gene. V was trimmed by 6 bases and J by 6 bases, leaving 12 bases between them. The CDR3 DNA reads TGTGCCAGCAGCCAGGTGGGGGGTCAGCCCCAGCATTTT. Translating it yields CASSQVGGQPQHF.

The chain combines TRBV19 with TRBJ1-6; D possibly corresponds to TRBD1 (5 bases). Between the trimmed V and J ends, which lost 1 base and 7 bases, there was a span of 11 bases. The CDR3 loop spans 15 amino acids. Germline V gene lookup returns CDR1 LNHDA and CDR2 SQIVND (reference sequence). CDR3 protein: CASSIGRGGNSPLHF. In DNA, the CDR3 is TGTGCCAGTAGTATAGGGAGGGGTGGCAATTCACCCCTCCACTTT.

V and J are TRBV15 and TRBJ2-2; D not resolved. The CDR3 is 14 amino acids. The germline V gene has CDR1 LNHNV and CDR2 YYDKDF (reference sequence). V was pared by 0 bases and J by 8 bases, with 10 bases between. CDR3 protein: CATSREGPLGELFF. The DNA of the CDR3 is TGTGCCACCAGCAGAGAGGGCCCCCTAGGGGAGCTGTTTTTT.

The chain recombines TRBV5-4 with TRBJ1-1; TRBD1 agrees at 8 bases. Germline V CDR1 and CDR2: SGHNT, YYREEE (reference sequence). There are 15 residues in the CDR3. The V segment lost 0 bases and the J segment 3 bases; nucleotides outside the gene matches: 4. The CDR3 nucleotides are TGTGCCAGCAGCTTGGTTCAGGGGGCGCACACTGAAGCTTTCTTT. Translation gives CASSLVQGAHTEAFF.

V usage is TRBV9 and J usage is TRBJ2-1, with 9 nucleotides matching TRBD1. CDR1 is SGDLS, CDR2 YYNGEE, per germline. CDR3 size: 14 residues. After removal of 4 bases from V and 8 bases from J, the junction contained 7 bases not matched to a gene. The CDR3 nucleotides are TGTGCCAGCAGCACCCGGACAGGGGATGATGAGCAGTTCTTC. Its protein is CASSTRTGDDEQFF.

The J gene is TRBJ1-2, the V gene TRBV30; weak D call: TRBD1 (6 bases). This CDR3 region has 13 residues. Between the trimmed V and J ends, which lost 5 bases and 4 bases, there was a span of 14 bases. In germline, CDR1 is GTSNPN, CDR2 SVGIG (reference sequence). The CDR3 here is CAWVDRTVYGYTF. The CDR3 DNA is TGTGCCTGGGTGGACAGAACCGTCTATGGCTACACCTTC.

The V call is TRBV5-8, the J call TRBJ1-1, with D hard to call. Germline CDR1 and CDR2: SGHTS and YDEGEE. CDR3 length equals 14 residues. V gave up 2 bases and J gave up 6 bases, with 14 bases separating them. The CDR3 protein is CASSLRYSGAEAFF. CDR3 DNA sequence: TGTGCCAGCAGCTTACGGTATTCCGGGGCTGAAGCTTTCTTT.

The chain links TRBV6-5 to TRBJ1-1, with D possibly TRBD1 on 6 matching bases. V was pared by 2 bases and J by 8 bases, with 9 bases between. The CDR3 sequence is 12 residues long. Germline V gene lookup returns CDR1 MNHEY and CDR2 SVGAGI. Here the CDR3 DNA reads TGTGCCAGCAGTTACGGGACAATCGAAGCTTTCTTT. Translating it yields CASSYGTIEAFF.